Shown below are 24 T cell receptor beta chains from a single sample sequenced in a study of blood T cell repertoires in COVID-19. Measured with immunoSEQ multiplex PCR; TCRdb has only the in-frame clones, and not every one. The repertoire holds approximately 90,000 clones, with around 87% as singletons. The sequenced material came from peripheral blood. The source of these receptors is a human donor in a cohort sampled during active COVID-19.

The chain has TRBV18 and TRBJ1-5, with a tentative D call TRBD1 (5 bases). The germline CDR1 and CDR2 sequences are KGHSH and LQKENI. The CDR3 runs 15 residues. The V and J ends lost 8 bases and 3 bases respectively, with 17 bases between them. The CDR3 sequence: CASNQQAAFNQPQHF. The CDR3 DNA reads as TGTGCCAGCAATCAACAGGCGGCCTTCAATCAGCCCCAGCATTTT.

The genes are TRBV5-1 and TRBJ2-5; D uncertain. Looked up from germline, CDR1 is SGHRS and CDR2 is YFSETQ. Trimming took 3 bases from V and 1 from J, leaving 7 bases between them. The CDR3 totals 13 residues. CDR3 bases: TGCGCCAGCAGCTACAGTACCCAAGAGACCCAGTACTTC. Protein: CASSYSTQETQYF.

V and J are TRBV15 and TRBJ2-3; a possible D gene is TRBD1 (6 bases). Germline V gene data show CDR1 as LNHNV and CDR2 as YYDKDF (reference sequence). V was cut by 11 bases and J by 2 bases, with 14 bases left in between. The CDR3 is 13 amino acids. The DNA for the CDR3 is TGTGCCGCAGGACAGTTCCTCACAGATACGCAGTATTTT. Protein sequence: CAAGQFLTDTQYF. Full variable domain (remainder filled in from reference TRBV15 and TRBJ2-3): DAMVIQNPRYQVTQFGKPVTLSCSQTLNHNVMYWYQQKSSQAPKLLFHYYDKDFNNEADTPDNFQSRRPNTSFCFLDIRSPGLGDTAMYLCAAGQFLTDTQYFGPGTRLTVL.

This chain uses TRBV28 with TRBJ2-1; no clear D gene. Germline CDR1 reads MDHEN; CDR2 reads SYDVKM. This CDR3 comprises 15 residues. Trimming removed 6 bases at V and 2 bases at J, with 14 bases between. The CDR3 here is CASSSTVRPYNEQFF. In DNA, the CDR3 is TGTGCCAGCAGCTCAACAGTTCGGCCCTACAATGAGCAGTTCTTC.

This chain uses TRBV10-2 with TRBJ1-4; D call uncertain. Germline V gene data show CDR1 as WSHSY and CDR2 as SAAADI. V gave up 3 bases and J gave up 8 bases, with 10 bases separating them. This CDR3 contains 13 residues. CDR3 nucleotides: TGCGCCAGCAGTGACCCCGTAGAGGAAAAACTGTTTTTT. Protein: CASSDPVEEKLFF.

The chain recombines TRBV7-2 with TRBJ2-7, with D maybe TRBD2 (5 bases). The CDR3 sequence is 15 residues long. The germline gives CDR1 SGHTA, CDR2 FQGNSA. Trimming took 3 bases from V and 0 from J, leaving 12 bases between them. CDR3 residues: CASSFGGRSSYEQYF. CDR3 DNA: TGTGCCAGCAGCTTCGGCGGGCGAAGCTCCTACGAGCAGTACTTC.

V gene TRBV29-1 combines with J gene TRBJ2-5, with 8 positions matching TRBD2. V trimming: 4 bases; J trimming: 0 bases; junction bases outside the gene matches: 4. The CDR3 is made up of 14 amino acids. Germline CDR1 and CDR2: SQVTM and ANQGSEA. CDR3 region: CSVGGGGYQETQYF. As DNA, the CDR3 is TGCAGCGTTGGCGGCGGGGGGTACCAAGAGACCCAGTACTTC.

CDR3 sequence: CASSLGQGALSYGYTF. For the CDR3, the DNA is TGTGCCAGCAGCTTAGGACAGGGGGCCTTAAGCTATGGCTACACCTTC. V usage is TRBV7-9 and J usage is TRBJ1-2, with TRBD1 matching over 10 bases. The V and J ends lost 1 base and 4 bases, in that order; junction bases with no gene match: 6. Germline CDR1 and CDR2: SEHNR and FQNEAQ (reference sequence). The length of the CDR3 is 16 residues.

This chain connects TRBV25-1 to TRBJ2-1, with D uncertain. V lost 1 base to trimming and J lost 5 bases, with 6 bases between them. This CDR3 contains 13 residues. CDR1 and CDR2 (germline): MGHDK, SYGVNS. DNA of the CDR3: TGTGCCAGCAGTGAATGGAGCAACAATGAGCAGTTCTTC. Its protein is CASSEWSNNEQFF.

The chain employs TRBV10-1 and TRBJ1-1; D is unclear. V lost 0 bases to trimming and J lost 1 base, with 6 bases between them. From germline, CDR1 is WNHNN and CDR2 SYGVQD (reference sequence). The CDR3 sequence is 14 residues long. CDR3: CASSESTANTEAFF. The CDR3 region has the DNA TGCGCCAGCAGTGAGTCCACAGCGAACACTGAAGCTTTCTTT.

This chain connects TRBV9 to TRBJ1-2, with 10 bases aligning to TRBD1. The length of the CDR3 is 15 residues. Losses at the gene ends were 4 bases for V and 8 bases for J; bases not matched to a gene: 11. The germline V gene has CDR1 SGDLS and CDR2 YYNGEE. The CDR3 sequence: CASSSQGQGTRGYTF. In nucleotides, the CDR3 is TGTGCCAGCAGCTCCCAGGGACAGGGGACTAGGGGCTACACCTTC.

This clone is a singleton in its sample. This chain links TRBV7-2 with TRBJ2-1; 10 positions match TRBD2. This CDR3 has 15 residues. Germline V gene data show CDR1 as SGHTA and CDR2 as FQGNSA. V trimming: 5 bases; J trimming: 6 bases; junction bases outside the gene matches: 7. In nucleotides, the CDR3 is TGTGCCAGCAGCCCGCTAGCGGGGGTGAGCAATGAGCAGTTCTTC. Protein sequence: CASSPLAGVSNEQFF. The entire variable domain, with the rest obtained from reference TRBV7-2 and TRBJ2-1, is as follows: GAGVSQSPSNKVTEKGKDVELRCDPISGHTALYWYRQSLGQGLEFLIYFQGNSAPDKSGLPSDRFSAERTGGSVSTLTIQRTQQEDSAVYLCASSPLAGVSNEQFFGPGTRLTVL.

This clone was recorded at least ten times. The V and J genes are TRBV9 and TRBJ2-7, with D hard to call. Between the trimmed V and J ends, which lost 0 bases and 2 bases, there was a span of 9 bases. This CDR3 contains 14 residues. Per germline, CDR1 SGDLS and CDR2 YYNGEE. In DNA, the CDR3 is TGTGCCAGCAGCGTAGACTTTACCGCCTACGAGCAGTACTTC. Its protein is CASSVDFTAYEQYF.

The J gene is TRBJ2-2, the V gene TRBV9; the D is unclear. This CDR3 is 14 amino acids long. With 4 bases removed from V and 1 base from J, the gap between germline ends came to 8 bases. Germline V CDR1 and CDR2: SGDLS, YYNGEE. CDR3 bases: TGTGCCAGCAGCTTTCAGGAGAACACCGGGGAGCTGTTTTTT. It is translated as CASSFQENTGELFF.

The V gene is TRBV12-3 or TRBV12-4, the J gene TRBJ1-5; D is unclear. The CDR3 runs 13 residues. Deletions cut 3 bases from V and 6 bases from J, with 9 bases between. CDR3 DNA: TGTGCCAGCAGTTTTAGGCAGGTTCAGCCCCAGCATTTT. Residues: CASSFRQVQPQHF.

V and J are TRBV27 and TRBJ1-5, with D possibly being TRBD1 (5 bases). V lost 6 bases, J lost 1 base, and 16 bases lay in between. From germline, CDR1 is MNHEY and CDR2 SMNVEV (reference sequence). CDR3 length: 16 amino acids. The CDR3 region is CASRPRGAQSNQPQHF. CDR3 nucleotides: TGTGCCAGCAGACCCCGCGGGGCCCAGAGCAATCAGCCCCAGCATTTT.

The chain employs TRBV7-9 and TRBJ1-2; 8 positions agree with TRBD1. Germline CDR1 reads SEHNR; CDR2 reads FQNEAQ (reference sequence). This CDR3 contains 16 residues. The V and J ends lost 5 bases and 5 bases, in that order; junction bases with no gene match: 13. CDR3 in DNA: TGTGCCAGCAGCCCCAGAGTGGGACAGGAACGTTATGGCTACACCTTC. Protein sequence: CASSPRVGQERYGYTF.

The chain is built from TRBV6-5 and TRBJ1-4; D remains unclear. The CDR3 is 13 amino acids. Looked up from germline, CDR1 is MNHEY and CDR2 is SVGAGI. Trimming left V 6 bases short and J 8 bases short, with 13 bases between. The CDR3 DNA is TGTGCCAGCAGGCCCCCGACGGGGGAAAAACTGTTTTTT. It translates to CASRPPTGEKLFF.

V is TRBV4-1 and J is TRBJ1-4; D is uncertain. Germline CDR1 is MGHRA and CDR2 is YSYEKL. This CDR3 comprises 14 residues. The ends were cut back, 4 bases at V and 7 bases at J, with 13 bases in the middle. CDR3 in amino acids: CASSPSRFGEKLFF. The CDR3 coding sequence is TGCGCCAGCAGCCCATCCAGGTTTGGTGAAAAACTGTTTTTT.

CDR3 bases: TGTGCCAGCAGCTTTGGGGGAATGGGACTTGTGAATGAAAAACTGTTTTTT. Protein product: CASSFGGMGLVNEKLFF. J is TRBJ1-4 and V is TRBV7-9; D perhaps matches TRBD1 (5 bases). Trimming pared 3 bases from V and 5 bases from J, leaving 19 bases between. The germline V gene has CDR1 SEHNR and CDR2 FQNEAQ (reference sequence). The CDR3 length is 17 residues. Using reference TRBV7-9 and TRBJ1-4 for the parts outside the CDR3, the full variable domain is DTGVSQNPRHKITKRGQNVTFRCDPISEHNRLYWYRQTLGQGPEFLTYFQNEAQLEKSRLLSDRFSAERPKGSFSTLEIQRTEQGDSAMYLCASSFGGMGLVNEKLFFGSGTQLSVL.

V and J are TRBV7-2 and TRBJ2-5, with D hard to call. V lost 1 base, J lost 2 bases, and 11 bases lay in between. The CDR3 loop spans 15 amino acids. Germline CDR1 is SGHTA and CDR2 is FQGNSA. CDR3 protein: CASSLVRVRQETQYF. CDR3 DNA sequence: TGTGCCAGCAGCTTAGTCCGGGTCAGACAAGAGACCCAGTACTTC.

The rearrangement joins TRBV7-3 to TRBJ2-1; 10 bases line up with TRBD1. Per the germline V gene, CDR1 is SGHTA and CDR2 is FQGTGA. Trimming at V came to 5 bases and at J to 7 bases, leaving 14 bases not matched to a gene. There are 17 residues in the CDR3. The CDR3 DNA reads TGTGCCAGCAGCCCAAATCAGGGACAGGGGACTCGAAATGAGCAGTTCTTC. Translating it yields CASSPNQGQGTRNEQFF.

This chain connects TRBV25-1 to TRBJ1-2; D is uncertain. Germline loops: CDR1 MGHDK, CDR2 SYGVNS. The CDR3 is made up of 14 amino acids. Trimming shortened V by 4 bases and J by 2 bases, and 11 bases separated the two germline ends. The CDR3 nucleotides read TGTGCCAGCAGTGGAGGGAGGAAAAACTATGGCTACACCTTC. It is translated as CASSGGRKNYGYTF.

This CDR3 is CASSSTGQGAQGRNSPLHF. Here the CDR3 DNA reads TGCGCCAGCAGCTCCACGGGACAGGGGGCGCAGGGTCGTAATTCACCCCTCCACTTT. The chain recombines TRBV4-3 with TRBJ1-6, with 12 nucleotides matching TRBD1. The CDR3 sequence is 19 residues long. The V gene end was trimmed by 5 bases and the J gene end by 6 bases; junction bases not matched to a gene: 14. Looked up from germline, CDR1 is LGHNA and CDR2 is YSLEER.